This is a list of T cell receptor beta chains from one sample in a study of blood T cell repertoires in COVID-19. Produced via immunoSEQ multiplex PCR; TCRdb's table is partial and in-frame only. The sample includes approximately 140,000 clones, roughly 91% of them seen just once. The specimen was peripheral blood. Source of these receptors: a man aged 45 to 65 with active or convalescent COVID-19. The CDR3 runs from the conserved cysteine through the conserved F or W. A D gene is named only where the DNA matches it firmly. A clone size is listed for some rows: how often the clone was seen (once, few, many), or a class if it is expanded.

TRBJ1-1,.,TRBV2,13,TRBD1,CASSVQGLSEAFF,TGTGCCAGCAGTGTACAGGGGCTTAGCGAAGCTTTCTTT
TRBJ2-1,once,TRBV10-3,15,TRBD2,CAISGTSDVEGEQFF,TGTGCCATCAGCGGGACTAGCGACGTCGAGGGTGAGCAGTTCTTC
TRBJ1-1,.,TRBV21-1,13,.,CAILTGQGTEAFF,TGTGCCATCCTAACGGGACAGGGAACTGAAGCTTTCTTT
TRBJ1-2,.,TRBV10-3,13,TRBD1,CAISWTGMSGYTF,TGTGCCATCAGTTGGACAGGGATGAGTGGCTACACCTTC
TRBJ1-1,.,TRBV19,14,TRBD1,CASSGTGVGTEAFF,TGTGCCAGTAGTGGGACAGGGGTCGGCACTGAAGCTTTCTTT
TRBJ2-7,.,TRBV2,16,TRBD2,CASSGTSGVPPYEQYF,TGTGCCAGCAGTGGGACTAGCGGGGTACCCCCCTACGAGCAGTACTTC
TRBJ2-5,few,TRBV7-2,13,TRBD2,CASSFTGGETQYF,TGTGCCAGCAGCTTTACGGGAGGGGAGACCCAGTACTTC
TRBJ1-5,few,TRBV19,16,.,CATQSGGFGGNQPQHF,TGTGCCACCCAATCCGGTGGCTTCGGGGGCAATCAGCCCCAGCATTTT
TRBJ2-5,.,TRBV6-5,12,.,CASSPTRETQYF,TGTGCCAGCAGCCCCACTAGGGAGACCCAGTACTTC
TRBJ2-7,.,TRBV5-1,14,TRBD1,CASSHYRGLYEQYF,TGCGCCAGCAGTCATTACAGGGGTTTGTACGAGCAGTACTTC
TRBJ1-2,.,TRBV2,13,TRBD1,CASSGQGNYGYTF,TGTGCCAGCAGTGGACAGGGCAACTATGGCTACACCTTC
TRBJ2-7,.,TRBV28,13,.,CASISGSSYEQYF,TGTGCCAGCATAAGCGGAAGCTCCTACGAGCAGTACTTC
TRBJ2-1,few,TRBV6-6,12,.,CASSTTPNEQFF,TGTGCCAGCAGTACTACACCCAATGAGCAGTTCTTC
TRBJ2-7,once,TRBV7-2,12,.,CASSLGGGEQYF,TGTGCCAGCAGCCTCGGGGGTGGGGAGCAGTACTTC
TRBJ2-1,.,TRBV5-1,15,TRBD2,CASSPGLAGINEQFF,TGCGCCAGCAGCCCCGGACTAGCGGGGATCAATGAGCAGTTCTTC
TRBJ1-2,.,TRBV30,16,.,CAWTLSYSVSNYGYTF,TGTGCCTGGACTCTCTCGTATTCGGTTTCTAACTATGGCTACACCTTC
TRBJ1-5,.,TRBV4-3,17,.,CASSQALGGAGNQPQHF,TGCGCCAGCAGCCAAGCCCTCGGCGGGGCCGGCAATCAGCCCCAGCATTTT
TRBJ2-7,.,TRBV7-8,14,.,CASSLLGASYEQYF,TGTGCCAGCAGCTTGTTAGGGGCCTCCTACGAGCAGTACTTC
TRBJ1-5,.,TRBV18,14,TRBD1,CASSARQGAQPQHF,TGTGCCAGCTCAGCAAGACAGGGTGCTCAGCCCCAGCATTTT
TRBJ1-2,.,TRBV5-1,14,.,CASSSNGAGNGYTF,TGCGCCAGCAGCTCCAATGGGGCAGGGAATGGCTACACCTTC
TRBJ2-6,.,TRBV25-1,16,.,CASSENTGSGANVLTF,TGTGCCAGCAGTGAAAACACAGGCTCTGGGGCCAACGTCCTGACTTTC
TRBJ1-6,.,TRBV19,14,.,CASSPGLDNSPLHF,TGTGCCAGTAGCCCCGGTTTGGATAATTCACCCCTCCACTTT
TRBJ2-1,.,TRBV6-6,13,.,CASNEVGDSEQFF,TGTGCCAGCAACGAAGTCGGGGATTCGGAGCAGTTCTTC
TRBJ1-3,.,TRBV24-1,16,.,CATSDSGSFSGNTIYF,TGTGCCACCAGTGACTCAGGGTCTTTCTCTGGAAACACCATATATTTT
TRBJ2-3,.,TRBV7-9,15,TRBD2,CASSSTLAGPDTQYF,TGTGCCAGCAGCTCAACCCTAGCGGGACCAGATACGCAGTATTTT
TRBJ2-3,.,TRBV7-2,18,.,CASSLFYPGPSVSDTQYF,TGTGCCAGCAGCTTATTCTATCCAGGGCCGAGCGTCTCAGATACGCAGTATTTT
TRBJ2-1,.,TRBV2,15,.,CASILNRVGWNEQFF,TGTGCCAGCATTCTTAACAGGGTCGGTTGGAATGAGCAGTTCTTC